This T cell receptor (beta chain) was identified in a study of T cell changes during pregnancy in multiple sclerosis. TCRdb's copy holds only in-frame clones and misses some; the assay was immunoSEQ multiplex PCR. Of 75,000 to 85,000 clones listed, 93% are singletons. The germline V gene has CDR1 SNHLY and CDR2 FYNNEI. V lost 5 bases and J lost 0; bases outside the gene matches: 3. CDR3 length equals 14 residues. The material sequenced was peripheral blood, taken in the second trimester of pregnancy. The source of this sequence is a female donor with multiple sclerosis, enrolled in a pregnancy study. V usage is TRBV2 and J usage is TRBJ2-7; 8 nucleotides align to TRBD1. The CDR3 reads CASSSRGHSYEQYF. The CDR3 DNA reads as TGTGCCAGCAGTTCCAGGGGGCACTCCTACGAGCAGTACTTC.